The clone carrying this T cell receptor (beta chain) was seen more than once but under ten times. The record originates from a study of blood T cell repertoires in COVID-19. The overall study: The United States, Italy and Spain supplied acute and convalescent COVID-19 samples. The analysed material was cDNA or gDNA that came from T cells, B-cell-depleted T cells, or PBMCs.

In the original analysis: Estimates of nucleated cell counts were drawn from the amplification of reference gene primers. Generated by immunoSEQ multiplex PCR, the TCRdb table keeps only in-frame clones and is missing some. V and J calls and clone size are copied from that table; D and trimming were computed from the DNA. The table includes about 48,000 clones, about 87% detected once. Germline loops: CDR1 SQVTM, CDR2 ANQGSEA. The CDR3 length is 11 residues. The V end lost 6 bases, the J end lost 8 bases, and 11 bases lay between the germline ends. This clonotype was obtained from a human donor in a cohort sampled during active COVID-19. The V gene is TRBV29-1, the J gene TRBJ2-1; possible D gene TRBD2, 5 bases. Sequenced sample: peripheral blood. The CDR3 reads CSVAEVDEQFF. The CDR3 DNA reads as TGCAGCGTCGCGGAGGTCGATGAGCAGTTCTTC.